The clone carrying this TCR beta chain was seen more than once but under ten times. Its target is unknown. Library preparation (for TCRbeta) was performed with unique molecular identifiers. TCRdb itself ran the PCR reads through MiXCR, one entry per CDR3 protein. The table lists about 540,000 distinct CDR3 sequences, 27% of them singletons. After removal of 4 bases from V and 5 bases from J, the junction contained 9 bases not matched to a gene. CDR1 is SGHRS and CDR2 is YFSETQ in the germline V gene. This CDR3 has 16 amino acids. This specimen belongs to a study of T-cell reconstitution after alpha-beta-depleted transplantation in children. Overall study findings and caveats: Recipient T cells and thymic progenitors that survived were the source of the high TCRbeta diversity seen at day 60 in some patients.

The origin of this receptor is a boy younger than two with Wiskott-Aldrich syndrome, due to receive a stem cell transplant. Here the sequenced sample was PBMCs, taken before TCRalphabeta/CD19-depleted stem cell transplant. This chain joins TRBV5-1 and TRBJ2-1; 10 bases fit TRBD2. The CDR3 sequence: CASSLTLAGGNNEQFF. In DNA, the CDR3 is TGCGCCAGCAGCCTCACATTAGCGGGAGGAAACAATGAGCAGTTCTTC.